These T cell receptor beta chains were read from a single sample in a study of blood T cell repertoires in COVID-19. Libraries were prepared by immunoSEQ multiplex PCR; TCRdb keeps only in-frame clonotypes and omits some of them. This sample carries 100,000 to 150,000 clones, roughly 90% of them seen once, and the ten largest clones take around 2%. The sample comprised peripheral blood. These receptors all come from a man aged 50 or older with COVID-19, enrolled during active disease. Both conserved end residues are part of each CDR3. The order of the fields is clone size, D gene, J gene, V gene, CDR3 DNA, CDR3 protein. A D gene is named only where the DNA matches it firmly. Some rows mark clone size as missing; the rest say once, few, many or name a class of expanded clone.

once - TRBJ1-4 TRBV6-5 TGTGCCAGCAACGAGCGGGGGGGCGGTGAAAAACTGTTTTTT CASNERGGGEKLFF
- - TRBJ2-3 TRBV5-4 TGTGCCAGCAGCTTGGATCGGCGGCCTAACGCAGATACGCAGTATTTT CASSLDRRPNADTQYF
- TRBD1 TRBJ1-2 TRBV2 TGTGCCAGCAGTGTGGGACAGGGGACCTATGGCTACACCTTC CASSVGQGTYGYTF
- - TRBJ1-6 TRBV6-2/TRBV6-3 TGTGCCAGCAGTGCCACAGGGAACTCACCTCTCCACTTT CASSATGNSPLHF
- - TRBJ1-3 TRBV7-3 TGTGCCAGCAGCGTTGGGGGGATGAACTCTGGAAACACCATATATTTT CASSVGGMNSGNTIYF
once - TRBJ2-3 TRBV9 TGTGCCAGCAGCGTAGCGGGCACAGATACGCAGTATTTT CASSVAGTDTQYF
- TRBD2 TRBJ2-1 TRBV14 TGTGCCAGCAGCCAAGATCTAGCGGGAGCTAGCAATGAGCAGTTCTTC CASSQDLAGASNEQFF
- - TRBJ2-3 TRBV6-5 TGTGCCAGCAGGGACAGCACGAGCACAGATACGCAGTATTTT CASRDSTSTDTQYF
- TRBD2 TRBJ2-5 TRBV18 TGTGCCAGCAGGCGGGAGGGCCTTGAGACCCAGTACTTC CASRREGLETQYF
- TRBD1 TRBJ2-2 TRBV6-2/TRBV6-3 TGTGCCAGCAGTGCCGACAGGGATATCGGGGAGCTGTTTTTT CASSADRDIGELFF
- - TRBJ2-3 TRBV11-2 TGTGCCAGCAGCCGCGAATTCCCTAGCACAGATACGCAGTATTTT CASSREFPSTDTQYF
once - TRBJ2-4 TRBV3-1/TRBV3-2 TGTGCCAGCAGCCACGGGAGTGGGGTCAAAAACATTCAGTACTTC CASSHGSGVKNIQYF
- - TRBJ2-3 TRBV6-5 TGTGCCAGCGCACGAACCGGAACAGGTGCAGATACGCAGTATTTT CASARTGTGADTQYF
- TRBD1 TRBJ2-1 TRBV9 TGTGCCAGCAGCGCGACAGGGGGGGCTTTCGATGAGCAGTTCTTC CASSATGGAFDEQFF
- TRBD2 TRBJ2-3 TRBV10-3 TGTGCCATCAGTGTCGGCGGGGGTGGGGATACGCAGTATTTT CAISVGGGGDTQYF
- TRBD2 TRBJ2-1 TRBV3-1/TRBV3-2 TGTGCCAGCAGCCAAGCCGGGACTAGCGGGCGCAATGAGCAGTTCTTC CASSQAGTSGRNEQFF
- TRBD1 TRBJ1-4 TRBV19 TGTGCCAGTAGTTTGGGACAGGGTAATGAAAAACTGTTTTTT CASSLGQGNEKLFF
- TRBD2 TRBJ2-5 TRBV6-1 TGTGCCAGCAGTGAGGGGGGGACTAGCGGCCTTGTCCAAGAGACCCAGTACTTC CASSEGGTSGLVQETQYF
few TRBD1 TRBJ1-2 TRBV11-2 TGTGCCAGCAGCCCCGCCAGGGGGCTAGACTATGGCTACACCTTC CASSPARGLDYGYTF
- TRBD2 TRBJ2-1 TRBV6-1 TGTGCCAGCAGTGGCGGGGGGGCGCTTAACTACAATGAGCAGTTCTTC CASSGGGALNYNEQFF
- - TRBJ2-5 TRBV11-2 TGTGCCAGCAGCTTAGACTCCCAAGAGACCCAGTACTTC CASSLDSQETQYF
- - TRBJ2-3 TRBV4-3 TGCGCCAGCAGCCAAGATCGGGGGACAGCGCGAGATACGCAGTATTTT CASSQDRGTARDTQYF
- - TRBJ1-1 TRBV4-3 TGCGCCAGCAGCCAAGGACGACACAGGGACACTGAAGCTTTCTTT CASSQGRHRDTEAFF
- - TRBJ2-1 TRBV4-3 TGCGCCAGCAGCCCAGACCGGGAGCTATACAATGAGCAGTTCTTC CASSPDRELYNEQFF
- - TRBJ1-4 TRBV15 TGTGCCACCAGCAGAGATTCAGGGTTACATGAAAAACTGTTTTTT CATSRDSGLHEKLFF
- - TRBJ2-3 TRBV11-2 TGTGCCAGCAGCTTAGTCTCGCTATTCACAGATACGCAGTATTTT CASSLVSLFTDTQYF
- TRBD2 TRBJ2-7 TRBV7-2 TGTGCCAGCAGCTCGCTAGCGGGAGGGCCCAACGAGCAGTACTTC CASSSLAGGPNEQYF
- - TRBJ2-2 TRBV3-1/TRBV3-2 TGTGCCAGCAGCCAGGGAGTCGTCACCGGGGAGCTGTTTTTT CASSQGVVTGELFF
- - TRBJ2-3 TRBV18 TGTGCCAGCTCACCCGCCGGGGGAGATAAGAGCACAGATACGCAGTATTTT CASSPAGGDKSTDTQYF
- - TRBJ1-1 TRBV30 TGTGCCTGGAGTACAGGCTCCGACACTGAAGCTTTCTTT CAWSTGSDTEAFF
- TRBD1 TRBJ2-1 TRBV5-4 TGTGCCAGCAGCAGCCCAGGGGGTTCGGTTTTCGCTGAGCAGTTCTTC CASSSPGGSVFAEQFF
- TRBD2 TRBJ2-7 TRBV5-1 TGCGCCAGCTCCAGTAGCGGGAATTTCTGGGGCTACGAGCAGTACTTC CASSSSGNFWGYEQYF
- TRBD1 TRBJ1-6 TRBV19 TGTGCCAGTAACATCGGACAGGGGGCGGATTCACCCCTCCACTTT CASNIGQGADSPLHF
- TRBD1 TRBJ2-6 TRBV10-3 TGTGCCATCAGTGAGTCGATGGGGGGACAGGGGGACTCCTCTGGGGCCAACGTCCTGACTTTC CAISESMGGQGDSSGANVLTF
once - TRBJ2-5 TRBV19 TGTGCCAGTAGTATACAGGGGACGGGAGAGACCCAGTACTTC CASSIQGTGETQYF
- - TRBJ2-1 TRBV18 TGTGCCAGCTCACGGAGCGTAGGGGGCTCCTACAATGAGCAGTTCTTC CASSRSVGGSYNEQFF
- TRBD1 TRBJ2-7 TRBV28 TGTGCCAGCAGTTTAGGACAGGGGGCATCCTACGAGCAGTACTTC CASSLGQGASYEQYF
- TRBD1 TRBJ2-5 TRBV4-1 TGCGCCAGCAGCCAAGACGGGACAGGGAGAAGTGAGACCCAGTACTTC CASSQDGTGRSETQYF
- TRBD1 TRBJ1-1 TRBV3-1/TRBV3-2 TGTGCCAGCAGCTACACAGGGGTCACTGAAGCTTTCTTT CASSYTGVTEAFF
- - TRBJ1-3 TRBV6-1 TGTGCCAGCAGTGAAAGTCGGGAAAACACCATATATTTT CASSESRENTIYF
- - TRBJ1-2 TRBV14 TGTGCCAGCAGCCAACCGGGATCTAACTATGGCTACACCTTC CASSQPGSNYGYTF
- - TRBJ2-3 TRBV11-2 TGTGCCAGCACCCGGGACCCCAGGGGGGCTAACACAGATACGCAGTATTTT CASTRDPRGANTDTQYF
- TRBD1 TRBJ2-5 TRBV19 TGTGCCAGTAGTCATGGGACAGGCCAAGAGACCCAGTACTTC CASSHGTGQETQYF
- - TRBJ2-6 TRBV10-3 TGTGCCATCAGTACAGGGTCAACTGGGGCCAACGTCCTGACTTTC CAISTGSTGANVLTF
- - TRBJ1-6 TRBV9 TGTGCCAGCAGCGTTGGGGGGGGGAAGTCACCCCTCCACTTT CASSVGGGKSPLHF
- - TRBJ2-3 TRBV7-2 TGTGCCAGCAGCTCTGCGACTAACACGCAGTATTTT CASSSATNTQYF
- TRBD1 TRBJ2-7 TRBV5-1 TGCGCCAGCAGCTTGGGCGGGACAGGAGACTCCTACGAGCAGTACTTC CASSLGGTGDSYEQYF
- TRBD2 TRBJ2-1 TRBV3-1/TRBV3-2 TGTGCCAGCAGCCCTCAAAGCGGGAGGTTTAATGAGCAGTTCTTC CASSPQSGRFNEQFF
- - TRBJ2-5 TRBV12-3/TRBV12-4 TGTGCCAGCAGTTTTATTCGACTCGAGACCCAGTACTTC CASSFIRLETQYF
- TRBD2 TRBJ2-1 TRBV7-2 TGTGCCAGCAGATACTCTAGCGGGGGAACCTACAATGAGCAGTTCTTC CASRYSSGGTYNEQFF
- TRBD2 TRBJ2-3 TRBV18 TGTGCCAGCTCACCCGGAACTAGCGGGAGCACAGATACGCAGTATTTT CASSPGTSGSTDTQYF